Presented here are 20 T cell receptor beta chains from one specimen sequenced in a study of blood T cell repertoires in COVID-19. The table came from immunoSEQ multiplex PCR; TCRdb's copy has only in-frame clones and leaves some out. Of around 250,000 clones listed, about 90% were seen once; the top ten hold 6.2%. Sequencing input: peripheral blood. These receptor sequences come from a man aged 55 to 69 with acute or convalescent COVID-19.

The chain has TRBV7-2 and TRBJ1-2; D may be TRBD1 (5 bases). CDR1 is SGHTA, CDR2 FQGNSA, per germline. This CDR3 is built from 15 residues. The germline V and J ends were trimmed by 6 bases and 7 bases, with 21 bases remaining between them. The CDR3 DNA follows: TGTGCCAGCAGTTCTTACGGGGCAGGGAGGCCTGGCTACACCTTC. Its protein product is CASSSYGAGRPGYTF.

V is TRBV4-3 and J is TRBJ2-7; 11 bases line up with TRBD2. The germline CDR1 and CDR2 sequences are LGHNA and YSLEER. V dropped 1 base and J dropped 3; count of bases not matched to a gene: 8. The CDR3 spans 17 residues. The CDR3 sequence is CASSQGLAGGPGYEQYF. The CDR3 DNA reads as TGCGCCAGCAGCCAAGGGTTAGCGGGAGGGCCGGGCTACGAGCAGTACTTC.

The CDR3 is CASRETGVSGELFF. The CDR3, as DNA: TGTGCCAGCAGGGAGACAGGGGTCTCCGGGGAGCTGTTTTTT. The V call is TRBV6-5, the J call TRBJ2-2, with 8 positions matching TRBD1. J gave up 6 bases and V 6 bases, and 6 bases lay outside the gene matches. CDR3 length: 14 residues. From germline, CDR1 is MNHEY and CDR2 SVGAGI.

V is TRBV27 and J is TRBJ1-2; possibly TRBD1 for D (6 bases). V shed 4 bases and J shed 1 base, with 10 bases lying between them. The CDR3 totals 14 residues. Germline CDR1 and CDR2: MNHEY and SMNVEV (reference sequence). As DNA, the CDR3 is TGTGCCAGCAGTTCGGACAGATATAACTATGGCTACACCTTC. Translated: CASSSDRYNYGYTF.

This clone was picked up one time. The CDR3 is CASRRRTVSHMNTEAFF. The DNA for the CDR3 is TGTGCCAGCAGGCGACGGACAGTCTCACACATGAACACTGAAGCTTTCTTT. J is TRBJ1-1 and V is TRBV6-8, with D possibly matching TRBD1 (6 bases). The CDR3 runs to 17 residues. Germline loops: CDR1 MNHGY, CDR2 SAAAGT. V was trimmed by 6 bases and J by 0 bases, leaving 20 bases between them.

The chain joins TRBV27 to TRBJ2-7, with D possibly matching TRBD2 (6 bases). The CDR3 spans 12 residues. The V and J ends lost 2 bases and 7 bases respectively, with 9 bases between them. The germline CDR1 and CDR2 sequences are MNHEY and SMNVEV (reference sequence). This CDR3 is CASSLRGGEQYF. Here the CDR3 DNA reads TGTGCCAGCAGTTTAAGGGGAGGAGAGCAGTACTTC.

This sequence joins TRBV11-3 and TRBJ2-1, with D possibly TRBD2 on 6 matching bases. This CDR3 is 16 amino acids long. The V gene lost 4 bases and the J gene lost 3 bases, with 16 bases spanning the gap. Germline V CDR1 and CDR2: SGHNT, YENEEA. CDR3 protein: CASSSSGTLRYNEQFF. The CDR3 DNA follows: TGTGCCAGCAGCTCATCCGGGACTTTGCGCTACAATGAGCAGTTCTTC. Using reference TRBV11-3 and TRBJ2-1 for the parts outside the CDR3, the full variable domain is EAGVVQSPRYKIIEKKQPVAFWCNPISGHNTLYWYLQNLGQGPELLIRYENEEAVDDSQLPKDRFSAERLKGVDSTLKIQPAELGDSAVYLCASSSSGTLRYNEQFFGPGTRLTVL.

The chain is built from TRBV27 and TRBJ1-1, with D perhaps TRBD1 (6 bases). From germline, CDR1 is MNHEY and CDR2 SMNVEV (reference sequence). V was cut by 3 bases and J by 1 base, with 12 bases left in between. CDR3 size: 15 residues. The CDR3 sequence is CASSLIQGTNTEAFF. As DNA, the CDR3 is TGTGCCAGCAGTTTGATACAGGGCACGAACACTGAAGCTTTCTTT.

This chain connects TRBV6-6 to TRBJ2-5; D gene ambiguous. The CDR3 has 13 residues. Trimming shortened V by 6 bases and J by 2 bases, and 10 bases separated the two germline ends. Germline V gene lookup returns CDR1 MNHNY and CDR2 SVGAGI (reference sequence). The CDR3 here is CASSLKRQETQYF. CDR3 nucleotide sequence: TGTGCCAGCAGCCTAAAGAGACAAGAGACCCAGTACTTC.

V gene TRBV6-1 combines with J gene TRBJ1-5; 9 bases line up with TRBD1. V shed 8 bases and J 2 bases; nucleotides not matched to a gene: 7. Per the germline V gene, CDR1 is MNHNS and CDR2 is SASEGT. The CDR3 has 15 residues. In nucleotides, the CDR3 is TGTGCCAGCGCTACAGGGGGCGTCGGCAATCAGCCCCAGCATTTT. Translation gives CASATGGVGNQPQHF.

The chain recombines TRBV18 with TRBJ2-1, with TRBD1 matching 8 bases. The CDR3 totals 18 residues. V dropped 3 bases and J dropped 2; count of bases not matched to a gene: 12. Germline loops: CDR1 KGHSH, CDR2 LQKENI. This CDR3 is CASSPPTPGTGAYNEQFF. The CDR3 region has the DNA TGTGCCAGCTCACCGCCGACCCCCGGGACAGGAGCCTACAATGAGCAGTTCTTC.

This chain connects TRBV9 to TRBJ1-3, with D possibly matching TRBD1 (6 bases). The CDR3 length is 15 residues. Trimming shortened V by 3 bases and J by 1 base, and 11 bases separated the two germline ends. CDR1 and CDR2 (germline): SGDLS, YYNGEE. CDR3 sequence (DNA): TGTGCCAGCAGCGGATTGGACAGATCTGGAAACACCATATATTTT. It translates to CASSGLDRSGNTIYF.

This rearrangement joins TRBV5-1 to TRBJ2-7, with D possibly being TRBD1 (5 bases). Deletions cut 0 bases from V and 7 bases from J, with 11 bases between. CDR1 is SGHRS and CDR2 is YFSETQ in the germline V gene. The CDR3 spans 13 residues. The CDR3 DNA is TGCGCCAGCAGCTTGGAGCAGGGCAGGGAGCAGTACTTC. Residues: CASSLEQGREQYF.

The chain combines TRBV19 with TRBJ2-7; a weak D match, TRBD1 (6 bases). In germline, CDR1 is LNHDA, CDR2 SQIVND (reference sequence). This CDR3 region has 14 residues. V was pared by 5 bases and J by 0 bases, with 11 bases between. The CDR3 sequence: CASSETGSSYEQYF. As DNA, the CDR3 is TGTGCCAGTAGTGAGACAGGCAGCTCCTACGAGCAGTACTTC.

V is TRBV29-1 and J is TRBJ2-5, with 9 bases aligning to TRBD2. V trimming: 4 bases; J trimming: 0 bases; junction bases outside the gene matches: 0. This CDR3 is 13 amino acids long. Germline CDR1 is SQVTM and CDR2 is ANQGSEA. Here the CDR3 reads CSVGTSDQETQYF. In DNA form, the CDR3 reads TGCAGCGTTGGGACTAGCGACCAAGAGACCCAGTACTTC.

This chain joins TRBV2 and TRBJ1-1; D gene ambiguous. The germline gives CDR1 SNHLY, CDR2 FYNNEI. V dropped 7 bases and J dropped 4 bases, with 13 bases sitting between them. The CDR3 runs to 13 residues. CDR3 bases: TGTGCCAGCACAAGCCTTTTCGGCACTGAAGCTTTCTTT. Its translation is CASTSLFGTEAFF.

The chain couples TRBV18 to TRBJ1-5; possibly TRBD1 for D (6 bases). The germline gives CDR1 KGHSH, CDR2 LQKENI. This CDR3 is 18 amino acids long. V was cut by 0 bases and J by 3 bases, with 18 bases left in between. In DNA form, the CDR3 reads TGTGCCAGCTCACCACCTCCGAGGGGGATTGAATTCAATCAGCCCCAGCATTTT. The encoded protein is CASSPPPRGIEFNQPQHF.

The rearrangement uses TRBV6-2 or TRBV6-3 and TRBJ2-1, with TRBD2 matching over 7 bases. J was trimmed by 8 bases and V by 2 bases; bases with no gene match: 9. The CDR3 consists of 15 residues. Germline values: CDR1 MNHEY, CDR2 SVGEGT. The CDR3 nucleotides read TGTGCCAGCAGTTACGGGCTAGCGGTCAGGGATGAGCAGTTCTTC. Its protein product is CASSYGLAVRDEQFF.

V gene TRBV24-1 combines with J gene TRBJ2-3; D is unclear. CDR1 is KGHDR, CDR2 SFDVKD, per germline. CDR3 size: 15 residues. V dropped 1 base and J dropped 0 bases, with 7 bases sitting between them. DNA of the CDR3: TGTGCCACCAGTGATTTAGGCAGGAGCACAGATACGCAGTATTTT. Encoded protein: CATSDLGRSTDTQYF.

This sequence joins TRBV18 and TRBJ1-2; 8 nucleotides agree with TRBD1. V lost 3 bases to trimming and J lost 6 bases; unmatched junction nucleotides: 3. Germline CDR1 KGHSH, CDR2 LQKENI. There are 13 residues in the CDR3. In DNA form, the CDR3 reads TGTGCCAGCTCACCTATGACAGGGGATGGCTACACCTTC. Protein sequence: CASSPMTGDGYTF.